This T cell receptor beta chain was sequenced in a study of blood T cell repertoires in COVID-19. Looking at the study overall: Researchers got acute and convalescent COVID-19 samples from the United States, Italy and Spain. The cDNA or gDNA used as material had been derived from T cells, B-cell-depleted T cells, or PBMCs.

This CDR3 region has 13 residues. Trimming took 3 bases from V and 3 from J, leaving 8 bases between them. CDR1 PRHDT and CDR2 FYEKMQ come from the germline V gene (reference sequence). Authors' data handling: Reference gene primer amplification yielded estimated nucleated cell counts. The protocol was immunoSEQ multiplex PCR, while the TCRdb copy is restricted to in-frame clones and leaves out a portion. V, J and clone size derive from that table, while D and trimming were established from the DNA sequence. The sample has tens of thousands of clones; approximately 77% are singletons. The clonotype comes from a human donor in a cohort sampled during active COVID-19. The V and J genes are TRBV13 and TRBJ1-2, with a weak D call TRBD1 (5 bases). The sequencing sample was made of peripheral blood. Here the CDR3 reads CASSFGRDYGYTF. DNA for the CDR3: TGTGCCAGCAGCTTTGGCAGGGACTATGGCTACACCTTC.